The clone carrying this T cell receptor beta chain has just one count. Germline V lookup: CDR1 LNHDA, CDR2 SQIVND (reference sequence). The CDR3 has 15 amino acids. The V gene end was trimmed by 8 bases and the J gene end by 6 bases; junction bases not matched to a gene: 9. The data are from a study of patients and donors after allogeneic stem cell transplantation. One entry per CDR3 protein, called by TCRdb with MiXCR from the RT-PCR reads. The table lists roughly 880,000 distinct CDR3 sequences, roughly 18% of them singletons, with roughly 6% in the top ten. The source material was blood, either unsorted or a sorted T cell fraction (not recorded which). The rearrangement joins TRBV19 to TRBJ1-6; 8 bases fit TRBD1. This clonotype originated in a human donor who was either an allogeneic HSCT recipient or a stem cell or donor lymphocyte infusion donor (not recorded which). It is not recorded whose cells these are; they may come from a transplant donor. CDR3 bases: TGTGCCAGTCGAACAGGGGGTACGGGTAATTCACCCCTCCACTTT. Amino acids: CASRTGGTGNSPLHF. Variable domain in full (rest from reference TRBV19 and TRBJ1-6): DGGITQSPKYLFRKEGQNVTLSCEQNLNHDAMYWYRQDPGQGLRLIYYSQIVNDFQKGDIAEGYSVSREKKESFPLTVTSAQKNPTAFYLCASRTGGTGNSPLHFGNGTRLTVT.